These 29 T cell receptor beta chains share one sample of origin, sequenced in a study of T cells after yellow fever vaccination. TCRdb itself ran the 5' RACE reads through MiXCR, one entry per CDR3 protein. The sample contains 250,000 to 400,000 distinct CDR3 sequences, around 4.5% of which appear only once. This sample comprised PBMCs, obtained 15 days after the yellow fever booster vaccination. These receptors were taken from a man aged 18 to 35 who received the YFV17D yellow fever vaccine.

The chain employs TRBV24-1 and TRBJ2-1; D unclear. The V end was cut by 1 base, the J end by 4 bases, with 1 base between. Germline values: CDR1 KGHDR, CDR2 SFDVKD. The CDR3 spans 12 residues. This chain's CDR3 is CATSDLYNEQFF. CDR3 sequence (DNA): TGTGCCACCAGTGATTTATACAATGAGCAGTTCTTC.

This clonotype was seen ten or more times. The chain links TRBV29-1 to TRBJ2-7; tentatively, D is TRBD1 (6 bases). From germline, CDR1 is SQVTM and CDR2 ANQGSEA. The CDR3 is 12 amino acids. V was shortened by 7 bases and J by 0 bases, with 10 bases between the two germline ends. The DNA for the CDR3 is TGCAGCGGTACGGACAGCTCCTACGAGCAGTACTTC. Protein sequence: CSGTDSSYEQYF.

The chain couples TRBV6-5 to TRBJ1-6; D not resolved. The CDR3 runs to 15 residues. Germline loops: CDR1 MNHEY, CDR2 SVGAGI. V was clipped by 2 bases and J by 9 bases, with 14 bases between them. The CDR3: CASSYGEGSGSPLHF. The DNA for the CDR3 is TGTGCCAGCAGTTACGGAGAAGGATCGGGTTCACCCCTCCACTTT.

At least ten counts were recorded for this clonotype. V and J are TRBV20-1 and TRBJ2-3; tentatively, D is TRBD2 (6 bases). The V end lost 1 base, the J end lost 5 bases, and 16 bases lay between the germline ends. The germline V gene has CDR1 DFQATT and CDR2 SNEGSKA (reference sequence). The CDR3 is 15 residues long. The CDR3 sequence is CSARGEASRVDTQYF. CDR3 coding DNA: TGCAGTGCTAGAGGGGAGGCTAGTAGGGTAGATACGCAGTATTTT.

This clonotype has more than one count but fewer than ten. V gene TRBV12-3 or TRBV12-4 combines with J gene TRBJ2-3; D not resolved. The CDR3 sequence is 11 residues long. V lost 6 bases and J lost 7, with 8 bases in between. This CDR3 reads CASRLRNTQYF. The CDR3 nucleotides are TGTGCCAGCAGGTTAAGGAATACGCAGTATTTT.

The rearrangement uses TRBV23-1 and TRBJ2-1; no clear D. TRBV23-1 is sorted into the ORF group, with uncertain function. The CDR3 extends over 14 amino acids. Trimming removed 7 bases at V and 2 bases at J, with 12 bases between. The CDR3 nucleotides read TGCGCCAGCACCCCCGAGGTTCCCTACAATGAGCAGTTCTTC. Translating it yields CASTPEVPYNEQFF.

This clonotype was seen at least ten times. The rearrangement links TRBV15 to TRBJ2-5; 7 bases align to TRBD1. The CDR3 is 15 residues long. V lost 3 bases and J lost 4; bases outside the gene matches: 8. Per germline, CDR1 LNHNV and CDR2 YYDKDF (reference sequence). The CDR3 DNA sequence: TGTGCCACCAGCAGGGACCGAGGGGGCGCAGAGACCCAGTACTTC. It codes for CATSRDRGGAETQYF.

This chain's CDR3 is CSALSSNQPQHF. The CDR3 bases are TGCAGTGCTCTTTCTAGCAATCAGCCCCAGCATTTT. J is TRBJ1-5 and V is TRBV20-1; D ambiguous. This CDR3 has 12 amino acids. Trimming took off 5 bases at V and 0 bases at J, with 5 bases between the two ends. Germline CDR1 is DFQATT and CDR2 is SNEGSKA (reference sequence).

The V gene is TRBV5-6, the J gene TRBJ1-4, with no clear D. The CDR3 is 14 amino acids. The V gene lost 1 base and the J gene lost 4 bases, with 8 bases spanning the gap. Germline V gene sequence: CDR1 SGHDT, CDR2 YYEEEE. The CDR3 region has the DNA TGTGCCAGCAGCTTGCTGGTGCTTAATGAAAAACTGTTTTTT. It specifies CASSLLVLNEKLFF.

This clonotype was seen ten or more times. This sequence joins TRBV18 and TRBJ2-7; 9 nucleotides agree with TRBD1. The germline gives CDR1 KGHSH, CDR2 LQKENI. The CDR3 length is 15 residues. V gave up 6 bases and J gave up 3 bases; unmatched junction bases: 9. This chain's CDR3 is CASSPSGQGLYEQYF. CDR3 sequence (DNA): TGTGCCAGCTCCCCGTCGGGACAGGGTCTCTACGAGCAGTACTTC. Looking up the rest from reference TRBV18 and TRBJ2-7 gives the full variable domain: NAGVMQNPRHLVRRRGQEARLRCSPMKGHSHVYWYRQLPEEGLKFMVYLQKENIIDESGMPKERFSAEFPKEGPSILRIQQVVRGDSAAYFCASSPSGQGLYEQYFGPGTRLTVT.

This rearrangement joins TRBV5-6 to TRBJ2-5; D possibly matches TRBD1 or TRBD2 (5 bases each). The germline V gene has CDR1 SGHDT and CDR2 YYEEEE. The CDR3 has 14 residues. Trimming shortened V by 4 bases and J by 1 base, and 11 bases separated the two germline ends. The CDR3 sequence is CASSVGAVQETQYF. The CDR3 bases are TGTGCCAGCAGCGTCGGGGCAGTCCAAGAGACCCAGTACTTC.

At least ten counts were recorded for this clonotype. The chain is built from TRBV4-2 and TRBJ2-7, with D perhaps matching TRBD1 (6 bases). V shed 2 bases and J shed 3 bases, with 14 bases lying between them. CDR1 is LGHNA and CDR2 is YNFKEQ in the germline V gene. CDR3 length: 15 residues. CDR3: CASSQSGGRFYEQYF. The CDR3 nucleotides read TGTGCCAGCAGCCAATCTGGGGGCCGATTCTACGAGCAGTACTTC.

This clonotype has just a few counts. The CDR3 DNA is TGTGCCAGCTGCCGGACCCTGAGCACAGATACGCAGTATTTT. Translation gives CASCRTLSTDTQYF. The rearrangement links TRBV2 to TRBJ2-3; D not resolved. The V end was cut by 8 bases, the J end by 0 bases, with 12 bases between. CDR1 and CDR2 from the germline V gene are SNHLY and FYNNEI. The length of the CDR3 is 14 residues. Full variable domain (missing parts from reference TRBV2 and TRBJ2-3): EPEVTQTPSHQVTQMGQEVILRCVPISNHLYFYWYRQILGQKVEFLVSFYNNEISEKSEIFDDQFSVERPDGSNFTLKIRSTKLEDSAMYFCASCRTLSTDTQYFGPGTRLTVL.

V and J are TRBV12-3 or TRBV12-4 and TRBJ1-1; 7 nucleotides align to TRBD1. The CDR3 runs to 15 residues. The V gene end was trimmed by 5 bases and the J gene end by 1 base; junction bases not matched to a gene: 7. The CDR3 bases are TGTGCCAGCAGTCCGCGACAGGGTTGGAACACTGAAGCTTTCTTT. Translation gives CASSPRQGWNTEAFF.

In its sample, this clonotype was seen many times. The chain links TRBV10-3 to TRBJ1-2, with D unclear. CDR1 is ENHRY, CDR2 SYGVKD, per germline. V was shortened by 3 bases and J by 5 bases, with 10 bases between the two germline ends. This CDR3 has 13 residues. CDR3: CAISDVAVYGYTF. CDR3 DNA: TGTGCCATCAGTGATGTGGCAGTATATGGCTACACCTTC.

The V call is TRBV10-2, the J call TRBJ1-6, with 7 bases matching TRBD1. The CDR3 has 13 residues. The germline CDR1 and CDR2 sequences are WSHSY and SAAADI. Germline trimming cut 5 bases from V and 11 bases from J; bases unmatched to any gene: 6. The CDR3 is CASSRGGTTPLHF. DNA of the CDR3: TGCGCCAGCAGTCGAGGGGGCACAACACCCCTCCACTTT.

This clonotype turned up a few times. The chain carries TRBV5-4 and TRBJ2-3; the match to TRBD2 covers 12 bases. The CDR3 extends over 18 amino acids. Unmatched junction bases numbered 9, after V lost 4 bases and J lost 0 bases. CDR1 SGHNT and CDR2 YYREEE come from the germline V gene (reference sequence). CDR3 protein: CASSAGLAGRPSTDTQYF. CDR3 bases: TGTGCCAGCAGCGCCGGACTAGCGGGGCGCCCTAGCACAGATACGCAGTATTTT.

This clonotype was seen only a few times. This sequence joins TRBV19 and TRBJ2-3; 10 nucleotides match TRBD1. Losses at the gene ends were 3 bases for V and 0 bases for J; bases not matched to a gene: 6. The CDR3 has 17 residues. Germline loops: CDR1 LNHDA, CDR2 SQIVND (reference sequence). The CDR3 nucleotides read TGTGCCAGTAGTATTCCAGGGACAGGGGACAGCACAGATACGCAGTATTTT. Amino acid sequence: CASSIPGTGDSTDTQYF.

V is TRBV20-1 and J is TRBJ2-7, with TRBD1 as a possible D gene (6 bases). The CDR3 consists of 16 residues. Trimming shortened V by 5 bases and J by 4 bases, and 24 bases separated the two germline ends. Germline loops: CDR1 DFQATT, CDR2 SNEGSKA (reference sequence). The CDR3 coding sequence is TGCAGTGCTGAGACAGGCGGAGCCCGAAATAAATACGAGCAGTACTTC. Protein: CSAETGGARNKYEQYF.

This clonotype was picked up many times. The genes are TRBV7-6 and TRBJ2-7; D call uncertain. V was shortened by 3 bases and J by 1 base, with 7 bases between the two germline ends. The CDR3 contains 13 residues. Germline values: CDR1 SGHVS, CDR2 FNYEAQ. CDR3 residues: CASSFGQSYEQYF. CDR3 nucleotide sequence: TGTGCCAGCAGCTTTGGCCAGTCCTACGAGCAGTACTTC.

This clonotype was seen ten or more times. The gene calls are TRBV7-2 and TRBJ1-2; D not certain. CDR1 and CDR2 from the germline V gene are SGHTA and FQGNSA. The CDR3 runs to 15 residues. Trimming removed 0 bases from V and 1 base from J, with 9 bases in between. CDR3 nucleotides: TGTGCCAGCAGCTTAGCTACAGCTCATAACTATGGCTACACCTTC. Amino acids: CASSLATAHNYGYTF. The whole variable domain, remainder taken from reference TRBV7-2 and TRBJ1-2, is GAGVSQSPSNKVTEKGKDVELRCDPISGHTALYWYRQSLGQGLEFLIYFQGNSAPDKSGLPSDRFSAERTGGSVSTLTIQRTQQEDSAVYLCASSLATAHNYGYTFGSGTRLTVV.

CDR3 bases: TGTGCCAGCAGTGAAGGAGGGGGGGGGGAAAAACTGTTTTTT. It codes for CASSEGGGGEKLFF. The rearrangement uses TRBV25-1 and TRBJ1-4, with D perhaps matching TRBD1 (6 bases). Between the trimmed V and J ends, which lost 2 bases and 8 bases, there was a span of 12 bases. Germline-derived CDR1 and CDR2 are MGHDK and SYGVNS. The CDR3 loop spans 14 amino acids.

The chain couples TRBV11-2 to TRBJ2-3, with TRBD2 matching 8 bases. Germline V gene lookup returns CDR1 SGHAT and CDR2 FQNNGV. Unmatched junction bases numbered 22, after V lost 9 bases and J lost 5 bases. The CDR3 totals 18 residues. The CDR3 here is CARSPPSWRGARGDTQYF. The DNA for the CDR3 is TGTGCCAGAAGCCCACCCTCCTGGCGGGGGGCCCGGGGAGATACGCAGTATTTT.

The V and J genes are TRBV7-2 and TRBJ2-1; maybe TRBD2 (6 bases). The CDR3 extends over 15 amino acids. Trimming took off 2 bases at V and 8 bases at J, with 16 bases between the two ends. Germline loops: CDR1 SGHTA, CDR2 FQGNSA. The CDR3 sequence is CASSLRAGSEDEQFF. CDR3 bases: TGTGCCAGCAGCTTAAGGGCGGGGTCAGAGGATGAGCAGTTCTTC.

This clonotype was counted at least ten times. This chain connects TRBV12-3 or TRBV12-4 to TRBJ2-2; a possible D gene is TRBD2 (6 bases). This CDR3 comprises 13 residues. V was cut by 3 bases and J by 6 bases, with 8 bases left in between. As DNA, the CDR3 is TGTGCCAGCAGTTTGGGGGAGGCCGGGGAGCTGTTTTTT. It is translated as CASSLGEAGELFF.

This clonotype was recorded many times. The chain combines TRBV5-1 with TRBJ1-1; D remains ambiguous. V gave up 4 bases and J gave up 3 bases, with 13 bases separating them. The CDR3 runs 14 residues. The germline V gene has CDR1 SGHRS and CDR2 YFSETQ. CDR3 DNA sequence: TGCGCCAGCAGCCCGACGCATGCCCACACTGAAGCTTTCTTT. It encodes CASSPTHAHTEAFF.

This clonotype was detected many times. The rearrangement links TRBV27 to TRBJ2-3; possible D gene TRBD2, 6 bases. The CDR3 runs 14 residues. The germline V gene encodes CDR1 MNHEY and CDR2 SMNVEV (reference sequence). Trimming cost V 3 bases and J 6 bases, with 13 bases left between them. Written as DNA, the CDR3 is TGTGCCAGCAGTTTGTTGACTAGTTCGGATACGCAGTATTTT. Protein product: CASSLLTSSDTQYF.

The CDR3 nucleotides read TGTGCCAGCAGCCCCTATGAGACGGATACGCAGTATTTT. This translates into CASSPYETDTQYF. The J gene is TRBJ2-3, the V gene TRBV7-6; D is unresolved. V was shortened by 5 bases and J by 6 bases, with 12 bases between the two germline ends. This CDR3 is built from 13 residues. From germline, CDR1 is SGHVS and CDR2 FNYEAQ.

This clonotype has a handful of counts. The chain joins TRBV6-5 to TRBJ2-7; 8 bases are a match to TRBD1. Germline lookup yields CDR1 MNHEY and CDR2 SVGAGI. This CDR3 has 14 amino acids. After removal of 0 bases from V and 2 bases from J, the junction contained 0 bases not matched to a gene. The DNA for the CDR3 is TGTGCCAGCAGTTACTCGGACAGGGCCTACGAGCAGTACTTC. Translating gives CASSYSDRAYEQYF.